The 5 T cell receptor beta chains presented below share a single source sample, sequenced in a study of control samples from healthy donors and cancer patients (dated by TCRdb to the early 2020s). The library was built by means of the immunoSEQ multiplex PCR assay. TCRdb holds this immuneACCESS table with in-frame rearrangements only. Some clones are missing; in checked studies, unresolved V genes explain under half, and the rest has no known cause. The sample profile shows 120,000 or so clones; around 92% of them were found once. The ten largest clones take up around 0.6% of the sample. Input material: PBMCs. The receptors derive from a man older than 75 with head and neck cancer.

The chain's CDR3 is CASSFTGGEKLFF. In DNA, the CDR3 is TGCGCCAGCAGTTTTACAGGAGGTGAAAAACTGTTTTTT. This sequence joins TRBV5-1 and TRBJ1-4, with D tentatively TRBD1 (5 bases). V was clipped by 5 bases and J by 7 bases, with 12 bases between them. The CDR3 totals 13 residues. Germline loops: CDR1 SGHRS, CDR2 YFSETQ.

This chain joins TRBV19 and TRBJ2-5, with D maybe TRBD2 (6 bases). The V gene lost 6 bases and the J gene lost 5 bases, with 22 bases spanning the gap. CDR1 LNHDA and CDR2 SQIVND come from the germline V gene (reference sequence). There are 16 residues in the CDR3. The CDR3: CASRRKHRDFEETQYF. The CDR3 region has the DNA TGTGCCAGTAGGCGTAAGCATAGGGACTTCGAGGAGACCCAGTACTTC.

This clone has just one count. The rearrangement joins TRBV9 to TRBJ1-6; D is uncertain. Germline-derived CDR1 and CDR2 are SGDLS and YYNGEE. The CDR3 is 15 amino acids. The ends were cut back, 0 bases at V and 7 bases at J, with 11 bases in the middle. This CDR3 is CASSVEARRNSPLHF. The CDR3 DNA sequence: TGTGCCAGCAGCGTAGAAGCCAGGCGGAATTCACCCCTCCACTTT.

This clone came up once. The chain employs TRBV6-6 and TRBJ1-5; D gene unclear. Trimming shortened V by 2 bases and J by 2 bases, and 4 bases separated the two germline ends. CDR1 is MNHNY and CDR2 is SVGAGI in the germline V gene (reference sequence). The CDR3 is 13 residues long. CDR3 residues: CASSYGGNQPQHF. The CDR3 DNA is TGTGCCAGCAGTTACGGGGGCAATCAGCCCCAGCATTTT.

The rearrangement joins TRBV18 to TRBJ1-1, with a tentative D call TRBD1 (6 bases). V was clipped by 1 base and J by 1 base, with 7 bases between them. The CDR3 has 14 residues. In germline, CDR1 is KGHSH, CDR2 LQKENI. The chain's CDR3 is CASSPQGQNTEAFF. The DNA of the CDR3 is TGTGCCAGCTCACCACAGGGACAGAACACTGAAGCTTTCTTT.